What follows describes a single TCR beta chain. Its antigen is not known. Sequencing used immunoSEQ multiplex PCR; TCRdb keeps in-frame clones, though not all of them. This sample has around 120,000 clones, with just under 95% found just once. In corrective heart surgery, resections were taken, and these provided the thymus tissue. The CDR3 extends over 14 amino acids. V was pared by 4 bases and J by 2 bases, with 11 bases between. CDR1 SGHNT and CDR2 YENEEA come from the germline V gene. This entry is derived from a study of human thymus T cells. Study-wide results and limits: Apparent bias marked the V and J gene usage of thymic and blood repertoires.

Sequencing was carried out using thymus tissue. This TCR came from a boy less than two years old with a congenital heart defect but otherwise immunologically healthy. The chain recombines TRBV11-3 with TRBJ2-5, with D possibly being TRBD2 (6 bases). The CDR3 protein is CASSSQGLQETQYF. The CDR3 DNA reads TGTGCCAGCAGCTCTCAGGGACTGCAAGAGACCCAGTACTTC.